This TCR beta chain was identified in a study of blood T cell repertoires in COVID-19. The CDR3 contains 13 residues. Trimming took off 6 bases at V and 0 bases at J, with 9 bases between the two ends. Germline-derived CDR1 and CDR2 are LNHDA and SQIVND (reference sequence). Repertoires were generated with immunoSEQ multiplex PCR, while TCRdb's copy carries only in-frame clones and drops some. This table holds approximately 170,000 clones, about 88% found once. The sample consisted of peripheral blood. The TCR sequence derives from a man in his 60s with acute or convalescent COVID-19. The chain has TRBV19 and TRBJ2-7, with D perhaps TRBD1 (6 bases). In DNA form, the CDR3 reads TGTGCCAGTAGCCTAGGGGGCTCCTACGAGCAGTACTTC. Its translation: CASSLGGSYEQYF.